The next 25 T cell receptor beta chains were all read from a single sample in a study of OX40 agonist ivuxolimab in advanced cancers. Clones were read by immunoSEQ multiplex PCR, and TCRdb kept only the in-frame ones, dropping some. The table has about 45,000 clones, roughly 84% seen once. The sequencing here drew on CD4+ or CD8+ T cells sorted from blood, taken in a trial of the OX40 agonist ivuxolimab. These receptors were obtained from an adult with an advanced solid tumor such as melanoma, head and neck, liver or kidney cancer.

A single count supports this clone. CDR3 region: CASGLYPGDRVEGTEAFF. The CDR3 DNA sequence: TGTGCTAGTGGTTTGTACCCCGGGGACAGGGTCGAAGGCACTGAAGCTTTCTTT. V and J are TRBV12-5 and TRBJ1-1; 9 bases map to TRBD1. The germline gives CDR1 LGHNT, CDR2 FRNRAP. The CDR3 loop spans 18 amino acids. Losses at the gene ends were 2 bases for V and 4 bases for J; bases not matched to a gene: 14.

This chain uses TRBV27 with TRBJ1-6; 8 bases line up with TRBD1. V lost 4 bases, J lost 14 bases, and 13 bases stayed unmatched. The CDR3 is made up of 15 amino acids. Germline-derived CDR1 and CDR2 are MNHEY and SMNVEV (reference sequence). CDR3 sequence reads: CASSSPGTGISALHF. The CDR3 coding sequence is TGTGCCAGCAGTTCCCCCGGGACAGGCATTTCGGCCCTCCACTTT.

The gene calls are TRBV9 and TRBJ2-1; 10 bases line up with TRBD2. Trimming removed 4 bases from V and 3 bases from J; junction bases left unmatched: 7. The CDR3 is 16 residues long. CDR1 and CDR2 from the germline V gene are SGDLS and YYNGEE. CDR3 protein: CASSPFGLAVYNEQFF. The CDR3 nucleotides are TGTGCCAGCAGCCCCTTTGGACTAGCGGTCTACAATGAGCAGTTCTTC.

The chain carries TRBV9 and TRBJ2-2, with D perhaps TRBD2 (6 bases). The germline V gene encodes CDR1 SGDLS and CDR2 YYNGEE. CDR3 length equals 13 residues. V lost 4 bases to trimming and J lost 6 bases, with 10 bases between them. CDR3 in DNA: TGTGCCAGCAGCACGGCGGGGTCCGGGGAGCTGTTTTTT. Translation gives CASSTAGSGELFF.

The chain combines TRBV11-2 with TRBJ2-7; no clear D. The CDR3 has 15 residues. V was clipped by 3 bases and J by 2 bases, with 14 bases between them. Germline V gene lookup returns CDR1 SGHAT and CDR2 FQNNGV. CDR3 DNA: TGTGCCAGCAGCTTGGACCTCTCAGGAACCTACGAGCAGTACTTC. This translates into CASSLDLSGTYEQYF.

Only a few counts were recorded for this clone. The J gene is TRBJ1-1, the V gene TRBV11-3; 7 nucleotides align to TRBD1. Unmatched junction bases numbered 4, after V lost 4 bases and J lost 5 bases. This CDR3 has 13 residues. Germline CDR1 SGHNT, CDR2 YENEEA. The DNA for the CDR3 is TGTGCCAGCAGCTCGGAGGGACAGACTGAAGCTTTCTTT. Translation gives CASSSEGQTEAFF. Drawing the rest from reference TRBV11-3 and TRBJ1-1, the complete variable domain is EAGVVQSPRYKIIEKKQPVAFWCNPISGHNTLYWYLQNLGQGPELLIRYENEEAVDDSQLPKDRFSAERLKGVDSTLKIQPAELGDSAVYLCASSSEGQTEAFFGQGTRLTVV.

J is TRBJ2-1 and V is TRBV13, with 9 bases aligning to TRBD1. The CDR3 covers 18 residues. Looked up from germline, CDR1 is PRHDT and CDR2 is FYEKMQ (reference sequence). V shed 8 bases, J shed 7 bases, and the junction held 21 bases outside the gene matches. Here the CDR3 reads CASSGPYQQGAVVNEQFF. CDR3 DNA: TGTGCCAGCTCCGGCCCATACCAACAGGGGGCGGTCGTGAATGAGCAGTTCTTC.

This clone was counted a few times. J is TRBJ2-1 and V is TRBV7-9; D perhaps matches TRBD2 (6 bases). Trimming stripped 10 bases from V and 6 bases from J, with 10 bases between. Germline lookup yields CDR1 SEHNR and CDR2 FQNEAQ (reference sequence). The CDR3 is 11 amino acids. The CDR3 DNA follows: TGTGCCATCGAGGAGGGCAATGAGCAGTTCTTC. It specifies CAIEEGNEQFF.

In this sample, this clone turned up once. The rearrangement joins TRBV6-6 to TRBJ1-5; weak D call: TRBD1 (6 bases). Trimming removed 7 bases from V and 4 bases from J, with 14 bases in between. The CDR3 runs to 14 residues. CDR1 is MNHNY, CDR2 SVGAGI, per germline (reference sequence). Here the CDR3 reads CASMSSGVNQPQHF. The DNA of the CDR3 is TGTGCCAGCATGTCGTCAGGGGTTAATCAGCCCCAGCATTTT.

This chain connects TRBV11-3 to TRBJ2-3; D not resolved. The ends were cut back, 1 base at V and 6 bases at J, with 8 bases in the middle. Per the germline V gene, CDR1 is SGHNT and CDR2 is YENEEA. CDR3 length equals 13 residues. The CDR3 DNA reads TGTGCCAGCAGCTTAGGCTCCGCCGATACGCAGTATTTT. Amino acids: CASSLGSADTQYF.

The chain joins TRBV18 to TRBJ2-7; D is perhaps TRBD1 or TRBD2 (5 bases each). V lost 2 bases and J 3 bases, leaving 17 bases between the germline ends. CDR1 and CDR2 from the germline V gene are KGHSH and LQKENI. The CDR3 is 16 amino acids. The CDR3 sequence is CASSPSTGTTFYEQYF. In DNA form, the CDR3 reads TGTGCCAGCTCACCATCTACCGGGACCACATTCTACGAGCAGTACTTC.

CDR3 amino acids: CAISWGAQDRVQETQYF. DNA of the CDR3: TGTGCCATCAGTTGGGGGGCACAGGACAGGGTTCAAGAGACCCAGTACTTC. This rearrangement joins TRBV10-3 to TRBJ2-5; 8 positions agree with TRBD1. CDR1 is ENHRY, CDR2 SYGVKD, per germline. V trimming: 5 bases; J trimming: 2 bases; junction bases outside the gene matches: 13. This CDR3 contains 17 residues.

The chain recombines TRBV28 with TRBJ1-5; a weak D match, TRBD1 (5 bases). Trimming took off 3 bases at V and 7 bases at J, with 13 bases between the two ends. The CDR3 has 14 amino acids. Germline CDR1 is MDHEN and CDR2 is SYDVKM. The DNA of the CDR3 is TGTGCCAGCAGTTTCTGGGGAGGGGAACAGCCCCAGCATTTT. Residues: CASSFWGGEQPQHF.

This chain uses TRBV7-6 with TRBJ2-1; TRBD2 agrees at 14 bases. The CDR3 covers 22 residues. In germline, CDR1 is SGHVS, CDR2 FNYEAQ. Losses at the gene ends were 5 bases for V and 3 bases for J; bases not matched to a gene: 21. The CDR3 spells CASSGTSGSWSRGNFFYNEQFF. CDR3 DNA sequence: TGTGCCAGCAGCGGGACTAGCGGGAGCTGGAGCCGGGGGAATTTTTTCTACAATGAGCAGTTCTTC. The variable domain in full, completed from reference TRBV7-6 and TRBJ2-1, reads GAGVSQSPRYKVTKRGQDVALRCDPISGHVSLYWYRQALGQGPEFLTYFNYEAQQDKSGLPNDRFSAERPEGSISTLTIQRTEQRDSAMYRCASSGTSGSWSRGNFFYNEQFFGPGTRLTVL.

The rearrangement uses TRBV9 and TRBJ2-5; the match to TRBD1 covers 12 bases. Germline V gene data show CDR1 as SGDLS and CDR2 as YYNGEE. Trimming removed 3 bases from V and 4 bases from J; junction bases left unmatched: 4. The CDR3 is made up of 15 amino acids. The CDR3 is CASSEGTGGLETQYF. DNA for the CDR3: TGTGCCAGCAGCGAGGGGACAGGGGGCCTAGAGACCCAGTACTTC.

V gene TRBV25-1 combines with J gene TRBJ1-1; D not certain. Trimming shortened V by 7 bases and J by 0 bases, and 12 bases separated the two germline ends. Germline values: CDR1 MGHDK, CDR2 SYGVNS. The CDR3 loop spans 14 amino acids. CDR3 in amino acids: CASKYEGVNTEAFF. The CDR3 bases are TGTGCCAGCAAGTACGAGGGAGTGAACACTGAAGCTTTCTTT.

The chain has TRBV6-6 and TRBJ2-3; D gene uncertain. Germline V CDR1 and CDR2: MNHNY, SVGAGI (reference sequence). V was cut by 5 bases and J by 6 bases, with 12 bases left in between. The CDR3 has 13 residues. The chain's CDR3 is CASSPEFWDTQYF. CDR3 coding DNA: TGTGCCAGCAGTCCCGAGTTTTGGGATACGCAGTATTTT.

J is TRBJ2-7 and V is TRBV6-1, with 8 bases identical to TRBD1. The CDR3 has 13 residues. The V gene end was trimmed by 6 bases and the J gene end by 2 bases; junction bases not matched to a gene: 3. Germline V gene sequence: CDR1 MNHNS, CDR2 SASEGT. CDR3 region: CASRGTGTYEQYF. CDR3 nucleotides: TGTGCCAGCAGGGGGACAGGCACCTACGAGCAGTACTTC.

The chain is built from TRBV4-1 and TRBJ1-1, with D tentatively TRBD1 (5 bases). Trimming took 2 bases from V and 7 from J, leaving 8 bases between them. The germline V gene encodes CDR1 MGHRA and CDR2 YSYEKL. There are 12 residues in the CDR3. This CDR3 reads CASSQYGGEAFF. CDR3 bases: TGCGCCAGCAGCCAATATGGGGGTGAAGCTTTCTTT.

This clone has a single count. The rearrangement links TRBV30 to TRBJ2-7, with a tentative D call TRBD2 (5 bases). Germline V gene sequence: CDR1 GTSNPN, CDR2 SVGIG (reference sequence). This CDR3 is built from 12 residues. The V end was cut by 3 bases, the J end by 6 bases, with 12 bases between. DNA of the CDR3: TGTGCCTGGAGCGACTACAACACCGAGCAGTACTTC. Protein: CAWSDYNTEQYF.

The chain combines TRBV6-1 with TRBJ1-2, with 10 positions matching TRBD1. The germline gives CDR1 MNHNS, CDR2 SASEGT. This CDR3 has 15 residues. V gave up 6 bases and J gave up 4 bases; unmatched junction bases: 8. Written as DNA, the CDR3 is TGTGCCAGCAGGGCGGGACAGGGGCCGTCCTATGGCTACACCTTC. This encodes CASRAGQGPSYGYTF.

The CDR3 bases are TGTGCCAGCAGCCTCACCGGGACTAGTCTTCCCGGGGAGCTGTTTTTT. Translation gives CASSLTGTSLPGELFF. The chain has TRBV7-7 and TRBJ2-2; 8 bases map to TRBD2. The germline gives CDR1 SSHAT, CDR2 FNYEAQ (reference sequence). Trimming removed 5 bases from V and 6 bases from J; junction bases left unmatched: 11. CDR3 length: 16 amino acids.

The chain carries TRBV2 and TRBJ1-2; the D is unclear. CDR3 length: 15 residues. Germline CDR1 and CDR2: SNHLY and FYNNEI. Trimming removed 2 bases from V and 6 bases from J, with 16 bases in between. In DNA form, the CDR3 reads TGTGCCAGCAGTGAATACACAGACTTTACTGATGGCTACACCTTC. Its protein is CASSEYTDFTDGYTF.

The chain employs TRBV27 and TRBJ2-5; perhaps TRBD1 as D (7 bases). The CDR3 is 14 residues long. V was clipped by 3 bases and J by 2 bases, with 10 bases between them. The germline V gene encodes CDR1 MNHEY and CDR2 SMNVEV (reference sequence). The CDR3 loop reads CASSFQGGQETQYF. The CDR3 region has the DNA TGTGCCAGCAGTTTCCAGGGGGGTCAAGAGACCCAGTACTTC.

This clone was counted once. This rearrangement joins TRBV19 to TRBJ2-7; no reliable D call. The CDR3 has 14 residues. V lost 0 bases and J lost 0, with 6 bases in between. Germline CDR1 and CDR2: LNHDA and SQIVND (reference sequence). The CDR3 DNA reads as TGTGCCAGTAGTATAGATCCCAACTCCTACGAGCAGTACTTC. This gives the protein CASSIDPNSYEQYF.